One sample yielded the 12 T cell receptor beta chains listed below, sequenced in a study of T-cell memory formation after mild COVID-19. TCRdb used MiXCR to reprocess the 5' RACE reads, holding one entry per CDR3 protein. The sample gives about 430,000 distinct CDR3 sequences, roughly 24% of which show up once; 8.5% to 10% is in the top ten. Sequencing used PBMCs or a T cell subset sorted from them (not recorded which). These receptors originate from an adult woman who had mild COVID-19 (a few samples of this study predate the infection). Cell type and time point are not known.

This clonotype has ten or more counts. The chain carries TRBV18 and TRBJ1-1; perhaps TRBD1 as D (5 bases). The CDR3 consists of 12 residues. Trimming removed 5 bases from V and 14 bases from J, with 18 bases in between. Germline V lookup: CDR1 KGHSH, CDR2 LQKENI. This chain's CDR3 is CASSTGAGPGFF. The CDR3 nucleotides read TGTGCCAGCTCAACCGGGGCGGGACCCGGGTTCTTT.

The chain has TRBV5-1 and TRBJ2-7; TRBD2 is a possible D gene (7 bases). This CDR3 has 15 residues. Trimming took 4 bases from V and 2 from J, leaving 16 bases between them. Germline V gene lookup returns CDR1 SGHRS and CDR2 YFSETQ. The CDR3 DNA follows: TGCGCCAGCAGCCGGGGGGCAGGGATCGCCTACGAGCAGTACTTC. Protein product: CASSRGAGIAYEQYF.

This clonotype was observed a handful of times. The chain carries TRBV12-3 or TRBV12-4 and TRBJ2-1; 10 nucleotides align to TRBD2. This CDR3 region has 14 residues. Trimming took 3 bases from V and 7 from J; bases not matched to a gene: 3. This CDR3 reads CASSFSGRSNEQFF. In DNA, the CDR3 is TGTGCCAGCAGTTTTAGCGGGAGGAGTAATGAGCAGTTCTTC.

This clonotype was seen a handful of times. CDR3 coding DNA: TGTGCCAGCAGCTTGACAGGCGTTAATTCACCCCTCCACTTT. Amino acid sequence: CASSLTGVNSPLHF. The J gene is TRBJ1-6, the V gene TRBV7-8, with D perhaps TRBD1 (6 bases). The CDR3 extends over 14 amino acids. The V gene's germline CDR1 is SGHVS and CDR2 FQNEAQ. Trimming removed 3 bases from V and 6 bases from J, with 9 bases in between.

The chain combines TRBV7-3 with TRBJ2-5; D unclear. Trimming removed 1 base from V and 4 bases from J, with 7 bases in between. Germline CDR1 SGHTA, CDR2 FQGTGA. This CDR3 has 13 residues. CDR3 DNA sequence: TGTGCCAGCAGCTTAAGCCCTCGAGAGACCCAGTACTTC. Translating gives CASSLSPRETQYF.

The chain is built from TRBV5-1 and TRBJ1-1, with unresolved D. Trimming cost V 7 bases and J 4 bases, with 20 bases left between them. Germline CDR1 SGHRS, CDR2 YFSETQ. The CDR3 has 15 amino acids. The CDR3: CASAPRFPGGTEAFF. The CDR3 DNA follows: TGCGCCAGCGCTCCCCGGTTTCCCGGAGGCACTGAAGCTTTCTTT.

This CDR3 reads CASSFGQTGELFF. CDR3 DNA: TGTGCCAGCAGCTTCGGGCAGACCGGGGAGCTGTTTTTT. The chain carries TRBV7-9 and TRBJ2-2; no reliable D call. This CDR3 spans 13 amino acids. The germline CDR1 and CDR2 sequences are SEHNR and FQNEAQ (reference sequence). The V and J ends lost 3 bases and 5 bases respectively, with 7 bases between them. The whole variable domain, filled in from reference TRBV7-9 and TRBJ2-2, reads DTGVSQNPRHKITKRGQNVTFRCDPISEHNRLYWYRQTLGQGPEFLTYFQNEAQLEKSRLLSDRFSAERPKGSFSTLEIQRTEQGDSAMYLCASSFGQTGELFFGEGSRLTVL.

This clonotype was counted many times. The CDR3 sequence: CASSLIAGGDEQFF. The DNA of the CDR3 is TGTGCCAGCAGTTTAATAGCGGGGGGAGATGAGCAGTTCTTC. The rearrangement joins TRBV12-3 or TRBV12-4 to TRBJ2-1, with 10 bases identical to TRBD2. The CDR3 spans 14 residues. Trimming took 2 bases from V and 8 from J; bases not matched to a gene: 3.

The CDR3 region is CASSMTSGNTGELFF. In DNA, the CDR3 is TGTGCCAGCAGCATGACTAGCGGGAACACCGGGGAGCTGTTTTTT. This sequence joins TRBV6-6 and TRBJ2-2; TRBD2 aligns across 9 bases. Germline V gene lookup returns CDR1 MNHNY and CDR2 SVGAGI (reference sequence). This CDR3 region has 15 residues. The V and J ends lost 6 bases and 1 base, in that order; junction bases with no gene match: 3.

This chain joins TRBV12-3 or TRBV12-4 and TRBJ2-2; 8 positions agree with TRBD1. V was clipped by 6 bases and J by 5 bases; unmatched bases: 8. This CDR3 region has 15 residues. The CDR3, as DNA: TGTGCCAGCAGGCCAGGGGGCCGGGGGACCGGGGAGCTGTTTTTT. The encoded protein is CASRPGGRGTGELFF.

There are a few counts of this clonotype. The chain joins TRBV11-2 to TRBJ2-7, with D perhaps matching TRBD2 (5 bases). V lost 0 bases, J lost 5 bases, and 11 bases lay in between. The CDR3 is made up of 14 amino acids. Germline loops: CDR1 SGHAT, CDR2 FQNNGV. The CDR3 region has the DNA TGTGCCAGCAGCTTAGATAACGCCGGGAACGAGCAGTACTTC. This codes for CASSLDNAGNEQYF.

J is TRBJ2-4 and V is TRBV7-9, with 14 bases that match TRBD2. The V segment lost 4 bases and the J segment 8 bases; nucleotides outside the gene matches: 13. CDR1 is SEHNR, CDR2 FQNEAQ, per germline (reference sequence). The CDR3 is made up of 18 amino acids. The CDR3 bases are TGTGCCAGCAGCTGGACTAGCGGGGGGCCCGGGGTCCCTCACATTCAGTACTTC. This translates into CASSWTSGGPGVPHIQYF.